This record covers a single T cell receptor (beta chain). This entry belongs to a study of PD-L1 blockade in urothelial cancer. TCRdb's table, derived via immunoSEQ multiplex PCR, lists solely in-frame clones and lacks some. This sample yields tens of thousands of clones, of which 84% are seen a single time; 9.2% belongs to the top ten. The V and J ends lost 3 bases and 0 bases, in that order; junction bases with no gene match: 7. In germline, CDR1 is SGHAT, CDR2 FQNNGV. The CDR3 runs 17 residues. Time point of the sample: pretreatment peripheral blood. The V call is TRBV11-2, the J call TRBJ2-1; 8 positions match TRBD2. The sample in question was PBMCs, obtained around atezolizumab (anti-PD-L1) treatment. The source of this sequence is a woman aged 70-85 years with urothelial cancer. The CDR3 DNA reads TGTGCCAGCAGCTTTAGCGGGGCCGCTTCCTCCTACAATGAGCAGTTCTTC. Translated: CASSFSGAASSYNEQFF.